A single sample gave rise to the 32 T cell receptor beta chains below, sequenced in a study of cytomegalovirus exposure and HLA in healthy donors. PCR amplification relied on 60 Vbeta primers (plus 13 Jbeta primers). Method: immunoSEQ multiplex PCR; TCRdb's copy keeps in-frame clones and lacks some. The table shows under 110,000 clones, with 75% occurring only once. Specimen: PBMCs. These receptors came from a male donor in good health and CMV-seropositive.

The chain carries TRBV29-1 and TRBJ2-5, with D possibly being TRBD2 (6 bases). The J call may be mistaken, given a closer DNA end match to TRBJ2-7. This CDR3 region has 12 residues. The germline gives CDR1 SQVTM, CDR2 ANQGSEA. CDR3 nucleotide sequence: TGCAGCGTTCCGGGACTGGGGTACGAGCAGTACTTC. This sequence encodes CSVPGLGYEQYF.

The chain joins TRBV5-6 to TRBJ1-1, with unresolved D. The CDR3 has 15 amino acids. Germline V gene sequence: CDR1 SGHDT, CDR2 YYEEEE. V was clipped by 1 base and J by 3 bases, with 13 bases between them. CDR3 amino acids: CASSLYRIGDTEAFF. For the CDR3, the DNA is TGTGCCAGCAGCTTGTACAGAATCGGGGACACTGAAGCTTTCTTT.

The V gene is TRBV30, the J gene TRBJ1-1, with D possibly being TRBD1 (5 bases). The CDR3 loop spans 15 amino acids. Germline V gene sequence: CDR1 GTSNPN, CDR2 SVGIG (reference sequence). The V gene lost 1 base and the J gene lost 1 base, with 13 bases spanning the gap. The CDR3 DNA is TGTGCCTGGAGTGAATGGCAGGGCCAGAACACTGAAGCTTTCTTT. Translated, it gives CAWSEWQGQNTEAFF.

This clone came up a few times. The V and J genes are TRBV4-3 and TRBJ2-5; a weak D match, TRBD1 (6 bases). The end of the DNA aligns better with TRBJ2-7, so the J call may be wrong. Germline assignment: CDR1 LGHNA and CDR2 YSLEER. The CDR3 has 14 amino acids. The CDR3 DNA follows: TGCGCCAGCAGCCAGGAGAGACAGGTTTACGAGCAGTACTTC. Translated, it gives CASSQERQVYEQYF.

CDR3 nucleotide sequence: TGTGCCTGGAGTAGGAGGGCCTACAATGAGCAGTTCTTC. Its protein product is CAWSRRAYNEQFF. This sequence joins TRBV30 and TRBJ2-1, with D possibly TRBD2 on 6 matching bases. This CDR3 contains 13 residues. Germline lookup yields CDR1 GTSNPN and CDR2 SVGIG (reference sequence). Between the trimmed V and J ends, which lost 2 bases and 2 bases, there was a span of 7 bases. Full variable domain (outside the CDR3, taken from reference TRBV30 and TRBJ2-1): SQTIHQWPATLVQPVGSPLSLECTVEGTSNPNLYWYRQAAGRGLQLLFYSVGIGQISSEVPQNLSASRPQDRQFILSSKKLLLSDSGFYLCAWSRRAYNEQFFGPGTRLTVL.

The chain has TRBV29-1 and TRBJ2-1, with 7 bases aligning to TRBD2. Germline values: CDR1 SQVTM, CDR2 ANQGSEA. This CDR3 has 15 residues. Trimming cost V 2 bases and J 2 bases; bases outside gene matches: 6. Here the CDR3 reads CSVELAGLPYNEQFF. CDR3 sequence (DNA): TGCAGCGTTGAATTAGCGGGCCTACCCTACAATGAGCAGTTCTTC.

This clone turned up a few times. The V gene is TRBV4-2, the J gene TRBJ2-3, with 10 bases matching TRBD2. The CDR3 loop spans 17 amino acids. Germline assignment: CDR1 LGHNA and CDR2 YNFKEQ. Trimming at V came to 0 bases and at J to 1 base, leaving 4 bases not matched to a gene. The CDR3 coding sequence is TGTGCCAGCAGCCAAGACCTCCTAGCGGGGGGCACAGATACGCAGTATTTT. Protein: CASSQDLLAGGTDTQYF.

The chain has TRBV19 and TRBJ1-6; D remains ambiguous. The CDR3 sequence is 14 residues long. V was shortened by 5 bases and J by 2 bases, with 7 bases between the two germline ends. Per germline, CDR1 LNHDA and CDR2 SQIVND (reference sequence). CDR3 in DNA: TGTGCCAGTAGTTTATTCGCCTATAATTCACCCCTCCACTTT. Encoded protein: CASSLFAYNSPLHF.

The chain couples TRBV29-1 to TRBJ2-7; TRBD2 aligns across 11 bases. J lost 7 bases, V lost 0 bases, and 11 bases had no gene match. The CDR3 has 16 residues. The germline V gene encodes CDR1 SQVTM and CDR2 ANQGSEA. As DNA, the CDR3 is TGCAGCGTTGAAGAGAAGACTAGCGGGAATCTTCGAGAGCAGTACTTC. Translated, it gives CSVEEKTSGNLREQYF.

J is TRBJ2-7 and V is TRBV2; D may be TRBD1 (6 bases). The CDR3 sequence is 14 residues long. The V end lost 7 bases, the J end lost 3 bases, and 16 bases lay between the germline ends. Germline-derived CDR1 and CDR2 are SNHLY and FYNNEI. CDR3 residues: CASTFPGANYEQYF. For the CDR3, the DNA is TGTGCCAGCACATTCCCAGGGGCCAACTACGAGCAGTACTTC.

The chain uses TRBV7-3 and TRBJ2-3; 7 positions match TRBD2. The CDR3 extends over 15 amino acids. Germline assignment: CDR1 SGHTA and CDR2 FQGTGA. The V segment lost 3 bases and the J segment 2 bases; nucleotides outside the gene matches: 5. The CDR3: CASSFGGGFTDTQYF. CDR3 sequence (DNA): TGTGCCAGCAGCTTTGGGGGGGGATTCACAGATACGCAGTATTTT.

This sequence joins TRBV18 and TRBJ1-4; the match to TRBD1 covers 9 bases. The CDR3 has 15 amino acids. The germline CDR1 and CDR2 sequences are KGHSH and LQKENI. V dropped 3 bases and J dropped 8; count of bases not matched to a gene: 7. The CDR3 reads CASSPLGQGGEKLFF. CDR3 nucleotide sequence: TGTGCCAGCTCACCCTTGGGACAGGGAGGCGAAAAACTGTTTTTT.

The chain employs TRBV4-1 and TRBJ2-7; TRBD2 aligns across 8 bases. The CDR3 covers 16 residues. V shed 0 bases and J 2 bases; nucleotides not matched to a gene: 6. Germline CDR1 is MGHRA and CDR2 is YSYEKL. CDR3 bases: TGCGCCAGCAGCCAAGATCCCGCGGGAGGTACCTACGAGCAGTACTTC. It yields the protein CASSQDPAGGTYEQYF.

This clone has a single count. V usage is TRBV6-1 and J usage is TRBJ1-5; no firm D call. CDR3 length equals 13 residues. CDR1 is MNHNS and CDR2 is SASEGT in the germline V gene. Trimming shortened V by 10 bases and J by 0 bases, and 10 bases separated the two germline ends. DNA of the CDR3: TGTGCCACCCGAGATAATAGCAATCAGCCCCAGCATTTT. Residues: CATRDNSNQPQHF.

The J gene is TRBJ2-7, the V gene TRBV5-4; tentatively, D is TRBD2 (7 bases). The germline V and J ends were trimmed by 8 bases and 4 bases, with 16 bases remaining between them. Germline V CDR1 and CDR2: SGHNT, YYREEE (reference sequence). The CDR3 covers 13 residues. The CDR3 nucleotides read TGTGCCAGTAAGAGGGGAGGGGGGTACGAGCAGTACTTC. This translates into CASKRGGGYEQYF.

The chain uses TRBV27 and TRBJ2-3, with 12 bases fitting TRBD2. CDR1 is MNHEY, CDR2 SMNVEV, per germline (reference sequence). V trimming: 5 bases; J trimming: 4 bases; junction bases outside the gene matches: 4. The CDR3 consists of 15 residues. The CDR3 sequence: CASSPLAGGPDTQYF. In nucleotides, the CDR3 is TGTGCCAGCAGTCCACTAGCGGGAGGCCCAGATACGCAGTATTTT.

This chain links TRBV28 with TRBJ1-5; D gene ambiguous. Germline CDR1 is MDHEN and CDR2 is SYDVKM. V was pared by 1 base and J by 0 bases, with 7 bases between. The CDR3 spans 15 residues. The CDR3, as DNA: TGTGCCAGCAGTTTATTCGGGGTTAGCAATCAGCCCCAGCATTTT. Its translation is CASSLFGVSNQPQHF.

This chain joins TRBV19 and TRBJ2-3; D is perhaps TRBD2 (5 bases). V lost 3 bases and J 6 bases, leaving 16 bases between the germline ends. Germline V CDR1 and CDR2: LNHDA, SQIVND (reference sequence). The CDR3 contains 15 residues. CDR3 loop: CASSIRRVGDDTQYF. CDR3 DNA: TGTGCCAGTAGTATCCGGCGGGTTGGAGATGATACGCAGTATTTT.

The DNA for the CDR3 is TGTGCCAGCAGTTTAGGGGGGACTACCTACGAGCAGTACTTC. This gives the protein CASSLGGTTYEQYF. V is TRBV6-5 and J is TRBJ2-7, with a weak D call TRBD2 (7 bases). The germline V and J ends were trimmed by 4 bases and 2 bases, with 12 bases remaining between them. This CDR3 has 14 residues. Germline V lookup: CDR1 MNHEY, CDR2 SVGAGI.

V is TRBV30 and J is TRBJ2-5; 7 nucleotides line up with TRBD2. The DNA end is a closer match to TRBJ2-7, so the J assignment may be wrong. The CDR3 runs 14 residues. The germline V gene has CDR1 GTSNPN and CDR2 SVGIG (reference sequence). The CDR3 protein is CAWSPGTTSYEQYF. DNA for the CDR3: TGTGCCTGGAGTCCTGGGACTACCTCCTACGAGCAGTACTTC.

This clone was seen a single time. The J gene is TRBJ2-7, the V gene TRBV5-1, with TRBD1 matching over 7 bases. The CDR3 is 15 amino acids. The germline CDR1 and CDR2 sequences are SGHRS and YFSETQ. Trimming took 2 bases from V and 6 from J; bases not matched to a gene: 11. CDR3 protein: CASSFYPQGQVEQYF. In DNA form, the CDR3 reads TGCGCCAGCAGCTTTTACCCACAGGGGCAGGTCGAGCAGTACTTC.

CDR3 sequence (DNA): TGTGCCAGCAGCAGGGGGGGGATGAACACTGAAGCTTTCTTT. Translating it yields CASSRGGMNTEAFF. V gene TRBV4-2 combines with J gene TRBJ1-1; D is possibly TRBD1 (6 bases). This CDR3 is 14 amino acids long. V gave up 5 bases and J gave up 0 bases, with 10 bases separating them. CDR1 and CDR2 from the germline V gene are LGHNA and YNFKEQ.

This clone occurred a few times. CDR3 sequence: CASSSGTSTDTQYF. In DNA, the CDR3 is TGTGCCAGCAGTTCCGGGACTAGCACAGATACGCAGTATTTT. The chain is built from TRBV27 and TRBJ2-3, with D possibly being TRBD2 (6 bases). The V end was cut by 4 bases, the J end by 0 bases, with 8 bases between. Germline assignment: CDR1 MNHEY and CDR2 SMNVEV (reference sequence). The CDR3 sequence is 14 residues long.

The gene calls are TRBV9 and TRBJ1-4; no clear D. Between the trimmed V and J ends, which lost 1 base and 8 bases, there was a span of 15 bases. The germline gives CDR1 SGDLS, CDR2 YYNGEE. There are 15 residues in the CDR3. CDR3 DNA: TGTGCCAGCAGCGTAAAATTTAGAATTGAAGAAAAACTGTTTTTT. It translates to CASSVKFRIEEKLFF. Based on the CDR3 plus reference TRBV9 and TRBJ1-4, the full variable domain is DSGVTQTPKHLITATGQRVTLRCSPRSGDLSVYWYQQSLDQGLQFLIQYYNGEERAKGNILERFSAQQFPDLHSELNLSSLELGDSALYFCASSVKFRIEEKLFFGSGTQLSVL.

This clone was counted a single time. CDR3 nucleotide sequence: TGCAGCGCTATTAGCGTGAGCTCCTACGAGCAGTACTTC. It specifies CSAISVSSYEQYF. The rearrangement uses TRBV29-1 and TRBJ2-5; D might be TRBD2 (5 bases). The J call may be in error: the DNA end matches TRBJ2-7 better. The V gene's germline CDR1 is SQVTM and CDR2 ANQGSEA. There are 13 residues in the CDR3.

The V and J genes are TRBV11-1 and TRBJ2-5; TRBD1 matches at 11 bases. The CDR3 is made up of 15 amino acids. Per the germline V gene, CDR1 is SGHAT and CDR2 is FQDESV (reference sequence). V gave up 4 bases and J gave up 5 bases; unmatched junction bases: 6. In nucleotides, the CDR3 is TGTGCCAGCAGCTCGGGACAGGGGGTAGCGGAGACCCAGTACTTC. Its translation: CASSSGQGVAETQYF.

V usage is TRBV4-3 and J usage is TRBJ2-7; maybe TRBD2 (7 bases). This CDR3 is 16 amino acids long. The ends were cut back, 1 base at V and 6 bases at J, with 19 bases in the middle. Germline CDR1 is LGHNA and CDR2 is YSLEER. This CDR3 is CASSQVGGLRLGEQYF. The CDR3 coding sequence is TGCGCCAGCAGCCAAGTCGGGGGGCTCCGACTGGGCGAGCAGTACTTC.

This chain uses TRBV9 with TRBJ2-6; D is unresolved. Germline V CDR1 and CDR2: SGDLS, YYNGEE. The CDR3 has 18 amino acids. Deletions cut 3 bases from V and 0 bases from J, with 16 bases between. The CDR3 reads CASSALVLPASGANVLTF. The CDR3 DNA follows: TGTGCCAGCAGCGCCCTAGTCCTCCCAGCCTCTGGGGCCAACGTCCTGACTTTC.

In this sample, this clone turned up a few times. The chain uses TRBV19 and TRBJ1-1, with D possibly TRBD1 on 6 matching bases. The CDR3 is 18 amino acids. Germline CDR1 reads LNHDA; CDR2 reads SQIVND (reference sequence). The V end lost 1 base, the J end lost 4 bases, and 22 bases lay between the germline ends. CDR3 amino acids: CASSIGGGLGMVGTEAFF. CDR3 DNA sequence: TGTGCCAGTAGTATAGGAGGGGGTTTAGGGATGGTCGGCACTGAAGCTTTCTTT.

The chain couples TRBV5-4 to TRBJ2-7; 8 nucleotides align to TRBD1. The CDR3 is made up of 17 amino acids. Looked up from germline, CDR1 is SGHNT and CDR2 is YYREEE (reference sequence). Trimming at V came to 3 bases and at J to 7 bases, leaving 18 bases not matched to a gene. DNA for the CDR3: TGTGCCAGCAGCTCGCCGCCAGGGGGCGATAGCTACGGGGAGCAGTACTTC. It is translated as CASSSPPGGDSYGEQYF.

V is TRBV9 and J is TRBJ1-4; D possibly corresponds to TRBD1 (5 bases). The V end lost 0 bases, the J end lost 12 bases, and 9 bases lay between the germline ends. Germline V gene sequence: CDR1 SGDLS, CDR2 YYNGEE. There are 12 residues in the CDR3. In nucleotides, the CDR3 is TGTGCCAGCAGCGTAGGCGGGGGAGAACTGTTTTTT. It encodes CASSVGGGELFF.

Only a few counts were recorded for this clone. CDR3 in amino acids: CASSEGGSRETQYF. The CDR3 nucleotides are TGTGCCAGCAGTGAAGGGGGCTCCCGAGAGACCCAGTACTTC. V is TRBV6-1 and J is TRBJ2-5; a possible D gene is TRBD1 (5 bases). CDR1 MNHNS and CDR2 SASEGT come from the germline V gene. V was trimmed by 1 base and J by 4 bases, leaving 10 bases between them. The CDR3 contains 14 residues.